One sample yielded the 8 T cell receptor beta chains listed below, sequenced in a study of cytomegalovirus exposure and HLA in healthy donors. The PCR was carried out with 60 Vbeta primers and 13 Jbeta primers. TCRdb's copy holds only in-frame clones and misses some; the assay was immunoSEQ multiplex PCR. The table lists about 140,000 clones. The sequenced sample was PBMCs. These receptors came from a man in his forties in good health and CMV-seronegative.

The chain carries TRBV18 and TRBJ1-2, with D tentatively TRBD1 (5 bases). Deletions cut 5 bases from V and 6 bases from J, with 13 bases between. Per the germline V gene, CDR1 is KGHSH and CDR2 is LQKENI. This CDR3 has 13 residues. DNA of the CDR3: TGTGCCAGCTCATACGACAGTTTGGATGGCTACACCTTC. It translates to CASSYDSLDGYTF.

This chain uses TRBV28 with TRBJ2-7, with 8 bases identical to TRBD2. Trimming at V came to 4 bases and at J to 1 base, leaving 6 bases not matched to a gene. The CDR3 is 15 residues long. Germline V gene data show CDR1 as MDHEN and CDR2 as SYDVKM. As DNA, the CDR3 is TGTGCCAGCAGTTCGGCAGGGACTAGTTCCTACGAGCAGTACTTC. It encodes CASSSAGTSSYEQYF.

In DNA, the CDR3 is TGTGCCAGCAGCCCCTATGCATGGAACACTGAAGCTTTCTTT. The encoded protein is CASSPYAWNTEAFF. The chain uses TRBV2 and TRBJ1-1; D is ambiguous. Germline loops: CDR1 SNHLY, CDR2 FYNNEI. CDR3 length: 14 amino acids. Deletions cut 6 bases from V and 1 base from J, with 12 bases between. The whole variable domain, filled in from reference TRBV2 and TRBJ1-1, reads EPEVTQTPSHQVTQMGQEVILRCVPISNHLYFYWYRQILGQKVEFLVSFYNNEISEKSEIFDDQFSVERPDGSNFTLKIRSTKLEDSAMYFCASSPYAWNTEAFFGQGTRLTVV.

The chain uses TRBV11-1 and TRBJ1-1; D unclear. Trimming left V 6 bases short and J 7 bases short, with 18 bases between. The germline V gene encodes CDR1 SGHAT and CDR2 FQDESV (reference sequence). The CDR3 consists of 14 residues. CDR3 protein: CASRSRGTSYEAFF. The CDR3 DNA sequence: TGTGCCAGCAGATCCCGAGGCACCTCTTATGAAGCTTTCTTT.

The V gene is TRBV19, the J gene TRBJ2-7, with D possibly matching TRBD2 (5 bases). V dropped 4 bases and J dropped 1 base, with 8 bases sitting between them. Germline assignment: CDR1 LNHDA and CDR2 SQIVND (reference sequence). This CDR3 contains 13 residues. This CDR3 reads CASSRESSYEQYF. CDR3 bases: TGTGCCAGTAGTAGGGAGAGTTCCTACGAGCAGTACTTC.

The chain couples TRBV5-1 to TRBJ2-3, with 13 positions matching TRBD2. CDR1 and CDR2 from the germline V gene are SGHRS and YFSETQ. V gave up 4 bases and J gave up 2 bases; unmatched junction bases: 7. The CDR3 is 17 amino acids. The CDR3 nucleotides are TGCGCCAGCAGCCCAGGACTAGCGGGGGACCTCACAGATACGCAGTATTTT. This gives the protein CASSPGLAGDLTDTQYF.

The chain is built from TRBV19 and TRBJ1-2, with TRBD1 identical over 9 bases. The V gene's germline CDR1 is LNHDA and CDR2 SQIVND (reference sequence). J lost 8 bases, V lost 3 bases, and 10 bases had no gene match. The CDR3 is made up of 15 amino acids. CDR3 DNA sequence: TGTGCCAGTAGTATTCTACAGGGGGCGGATTCCGGCTACACCTTC. As protein: CASSILQGADSGYTF.

This chain links TRBV5-6 with TRBJ1-2; D is unresolved. Germline loops: CDR1 SGHDT, CDR2 YYEEEE. The ends were cut back, 0 bases at V and 4 bases at J, with 7 bases in the middle. The CDR3 is 13 amino acids. CDR3 nucleotides: TGTGCCAGCAGCTTGGGGCAGGTCTATGGCTACACCTTC. It specifies CASSLGQVYGYTF.